The source of this T cell receptor beta chain is a study of blood T cell repertoires in COVID-19. Donors in Cohort 3 who had recovered were those with two negative PCRs, healthcare professional clearance, or resolution of their symptoms. The CDR3 has 14 residues. V was shortened by 2 bases and J by 3 bases, with 11 bases between the two germline ends. Germline-derived CDR1 and CDR2 are MNHEY and SVGAGI. The assay was immunoSEQ multiplex PCR, and TCRdb's table has in-frame clones only and misses some. The sample comprises about 240,000 clones, 75% to 90% of which are singletons, and over 4% rests with the top ten.

The sample comprised PBMCs or T cells enriched from blood (not recorded which). The receptor was isolated from a young woman who had recovered from COVID-19. The J gene is TRBJ2-7, the V gene TRBV6-5, with D perhaps TRBD1 (5 bases). In DNA form, the CDR3 reads TGTGCCAGCAGTTACGGTACAGGCAACTACGAGCAGTACTTC. Translation gives CASSYGTGNYEQYF.